This T cell receptor beta chain was sequenced during a study of CD8 T cells in ankylosing spondylitis. Regarding the study as a whole: Made up of 7 to 9 highly homologous variants, a TCR beta motif appeared characteristic of ankylosing spondylitis blood. Researchers report that disease-linked clones proved CD8+ and relatively rare in peripheral blood.

This CDR3 comprises 15 residues. Trimming took off 5 bases at V and 0 bases at J, with 11 bases between the two ends. CDR1 is SEHNR and CDR2 is FQNEAQ in the germline V gene (reference sequence). In the case of this clonotype: Its antigen is as yet unknown.

With molecular barcodes, quantitative 5'-RACE was used to make the TCR beta libraries. TCRdb re-called the 5' RACE reads through MiXCR, storing one row per CDR3 protein. The sample contains roughly 220,000 distinct CDR3 sequences, about 18% of which appear only once. The specimen sequenced was blood, either unsorted or a sorted T cell fraction (not recorded which). This sequence joins TRBV7-9 and TRBJ2-1; a weak D match, TRBD1 (5 bases). The receptor's source is a male donor with ankylosing spondylitis. In nucleotides, the CDR3 is TGTGCCAGCAGCCCAGGACATAGCTCCTACAATGAGCAGTTCTTC. This codes for CASSPGHSSYNEQFF.